This T cell receptor (beta chain) was observed in a study of glioma-infiltrating T cells (dated by TCRdb to the mid-2010s). For context, the study as a whole: Glioma tissue, non-neoplastic brain tissue and matched peripheral blood mononuclear cells were used as sources from which TCR alpha- and beta-chain repertoires were sequenced. Each tissue-infiltrating repertoire was compared with the same patient's peripheral blood repertoire to measure divergence between tissue and blood T-cell populations. The paired cohort comprised three low-grade glioma patients, several primary glioblastoma patients and three non-glioma patients contributing non-neoplastic brain tissue. Overall study outcomes, separate from this receptor: Very few CDR3 sequences were shared between tissue and blood, attributed to high CDR3 diversity and limited sampling. In non-neoplastic patients, VJ-independent divergence between tissue and blood fell below expectation, whereas in all gliomas, and especially in low-grade gliomas, the divergence rose above expectation. Group comparisons were based on small numbers of patients: three non-neoplastic, three low-grade glioma and about 8 glioblastoma patients.

The iRepertoire nested amplicon-rescue multiplex PCR (arm-PCR) platform was used to amplify TCR alpha and beta CDR3 regions from RNA. One-step reverse transcription and amplification used about 95-400 ng of tissue mRNA or PBMC total RNA as input. Following bead purification, Illumina adapters were added by a secondary multiplex PCR, and libraries between 200 and 400 bp were gel-purified. Libraries carried internal 6-nucleotide barcodes used for demultiplexing. Sequencing of libraries was performed on an Illumina MiSeq with 2x220 or 2x250 nucleotide paired-end reads. In the paper's pipeline: Paired reads were merged using FLASH 1.2.11 and were aligned to the GRCh37 human genome using BWA-MEM, after which TRA and TRB reads were extracted. An IMGT-derived reference of cassette sequences and CDR3 motifs, with pseudogenes included, was used for V and J assignment. Three-frame translation of reads was performed, and productive CDR3s were defined as those with a C...FGXG motif and no stop codons. Unique combinations of V-J cassette pair and CDR3 amino acid sequence were defined as clonotypes. Reads were filtered by Hamming distance, thresholded by each sample's sequence error rate in mapped regions. TCRdb trimmed public reads at Q25 via fastp, called clones via MiXCR and kept in-frame beta chains. A single entry per CDR3 protein holds the most common genes and DNA from its merged rows. The V and J calls and clone size come from TCRdb's table, not from the authors' own analysis. Across this sample there are roughly 120,000 distinct CDR3 sequences, with about 23% seen only once. In total, the top ten clones hold about 16% of the sample.

This clonotype was recorded a few times. The target of this receptor is not known. Per-nucleotide qualities are absent, and no much larger clonotype sits a single base away. The TCR sequence derives from a human donor with low-grade glioma or glioblastoma, undergoing nonglioma brain surgery, or in good health (not recorded which). Sample: glioma tissue, nonneoplastic brain tissue, or PBMCs (not recorded which).

Here is the DNA: TGTGCCAGCAGTTTAAGCGTAGGGGCCACAGATACGCAGTATTTT. This codes for CASSLSVGATDTQYF. The rearrangement joined TRBV12-3 or TRBV12-4 to TRBJ2-3; TRBD1 is possibly the D segment (5 matching bases). The junction carries 11 bases between V and J, which are trimmed by 2 bases and 2 bases respectively. Inclusive of the bounding cysteine and phenylalanine, the CDR3 is 15 residues long. The CDR3 DNA has 45 bases and is translated from base 1.